The next 13 T cell receptor beta chains were all read from a single sample in a study of cytomegalovirus exposure and HLA in healthy donors. The PCR had 60 Vbeta and 13 Jbeta primers. Generated by immunoSEQ multiplex PCR, the TCRdb table keeps only in-frame clones and is missing some. The sample has tens of thousands of clones. The sample consisted of PBMCs. Receptors originate from a man under 40 in good health and CMV-seronegative.

J is TRBJ2-1 and V is TRBV11-3; 12 nucleotides line up with TRBD2. The germline gives CDR1 SGHNT, CDR2 YENEEA. This CDR3 has 17 amino acids. The J segment lost 5 bases and the V segment lost 8 bases, leaving 13 bases of the junction unmatched. The DNA for the CDR3 is TGTGCCAGCTCCCTTCTGACTAGCGGGAGTGAAGACAATGAGCAGTTCTTC. It encodes CASSLLTSGSEDNEQFF. Filled out from reference TRBV11-3 and TRBJ2-1, the complete variable domain reads EAGVVQSPRYKIIEKKQPVAFWCNPISGHNTLYWYLQNLGQGPELLIRYENEEAVDDSQLPKDRFSAERLKGVDSTLKIQPAELGDSAVYLCASSLLTSGSEDNEQFFGPGTRLTVL.

The chain couples TRBV29-1 to TRBJ1-2; no firm D call. V lost 4 bases, J lost 7 bases, and 13 bases lay in between. This CDR3 comprises 12 residues. In germline, CDR1 is SQVTM, CDR2 ANQGSEA. The CDR3 sequence is CSVVAGLGGYTF. CDR3 coding DNA: TGCAGCGTTGTGGCGGGTTTGGGTGGCTACACCTTC.

The chain links TRBV5-4 to TRBJ2-5; D may be TRBD1 (6 bases). V shed 4 bases and J shed 7 bases, with 17 bases lying between them. This CDR3 comprises 14 residues. Germline CDR1 is SGHNT and CDR2 is YYREEE (reference sequence). The CDR3 nucleotides are TGTGCCAGCAGCCCAGGACAGCTACCCGGGACCCAGTACTTC. The encoded protein is CASSPGQLPGTQYF.

The chain links TRBV27 to TRBJ1-1; 10 bases map to TRBD1. V gave up 4 bases and J gave up 3 bases; unmatched junction bases: 2. Germline CDR1 and CDR2: MNHEY and SMNVEV (reference sequence). This CDR3 contains 14 residues. CDR3 nucleotide sequence: TGTGCCAGCAGTTCGACAGGGGGCCACACTGAAGCTTTCTTT. Translated: CASSSTGGHTEAFF.

The chain recombines TRBV5-6 with TRBJ2-3, with TRBD2 matching 9 bases. Trimming took 0 bases from V and 2 from J; bases not matched to a gene: 4. Looked up from germline, CDR1 is SGHDT and CDR2 is YYEEEE. The CDR3 loop spans 16 amino acids. DNA of the CDR3: TGTGCCAGCAGCTTGGTTCTAGCGGGGAACACAGATACGCAGTATTTT. Encoded protein: CASSLVLAGNTDTQYF.

The chain recombines TRBV6-5 with TRBJ2-1; 10 nucleotides match TRBD2. The CDR3 has 14 amino acids. V was pared by 6 bases and J by 8 bases, with 7 bases of the junction left unmatched. CDR1 MNHEY and CDR2 SVGAGI come from the germline V gene. DNA for the CDR3: TGTGCCAGCAGGGTAGCGGGAGGATACGATGAGCAGTTCTTC. Translating gives CASRVAGGYDEQFF.

The chain joins TRBV5-1 to TRBJ2-7; 10 positions match TRBD1. The junction had 6 bases not matched to a gene; V was cut back by 2 bases and J by 1 base. The CDR3 loop spans 16 amino acids. Germline lookup yields CDR1 SGHRS and CDR2 YFSETQ. The CDR3, as DNA: TGCGCCAGCAGCTTCGGGCGGGGACAGGGGTCCTACGAGCAGTACTTC. Protein sequence: CASSFGRGQGSYEQYF.

The chain carries TRBV11-3 and TRBJ2-7, with TRBD2 as a possible D gene (6 bases). Trimming shortened V by 5 bases and J by 5 bases, and 13 bases separated the two germline ends. This CDR3 has 13 amino acids. Germline V gene data show CDR1 as SGHNT and CDR2 as YENEEA. The CDR3 sequence: CASSLGRGNEQYF. CDR3 bases: TGTGCCAGCAGCCTCGGACGGGGGAACGAGCAGTACTTC.

This chain joins TRBV6-1 and TRBJ2-7; 14 bases align to TRBD2. The germline CDR1 and CDR2 sequences are MNHNS and SASEGT. This CDR3 comprises 14 residues. Unmatched junction bases numbered 12, after V lost 7 bases and J lost 13 bases. The DNA for the CDR3 is TGTGCCAGCACCCCCCGCGCGGGGACTAGCGGGAGTTACTTC. Translation: CASTPRAGTSGSYF.

This chain links TRBV5-1 with TRBJ2-1; a possible D gene is TRBD2 (6 bases). Germline CDR1 SGHRS, CDR2 YFSETQ. The V end lost 3 bases, the J end lost 6 bases, and 13 bases lay between the germline ends. The CDR3 contains 14 residues. The CDR3 reads CASSWGSTSNEQFF. CDR3 DNA: TGCGCCAGCAGCTGGGGGTCGACTAGCAATGAGCAGTTCTTC.

V is TRBV7-2 and J is TRBJ2-7; D remains ambiguous. Germline loops: CDR1 SGHTA, CDR2 FQGNSA. With 0 bases removed from V and 5 bases from J, the gap between germline ends came to 11 bases. The length of the CDR3 is 14 residues. In DNA, the CDR3 is TGTGCCAGCAGCTTAGCGTACCACGTAGACGAGCAGTACTTC. Translated: CASSLAYHVDEQYF.

V gene TRBV19 combines with J gene TRBJ1-4; 12 bases align to TRBD1. After removal of 6 bases from V and 10 bases from J, the junction contained 6 bases not matched to a gene. The germline V gene encodes CDR1 LNHDA and CDR2 SQIVND (reference sequence). This CDR3 is 14 amino acids long. The CDR3 DNA is TGTGCCAGTAGAAAGGGACAGGGGGCGGGAAAACTGTTTTTT. Amino acids: CASRKGQGAGKLFF.

Comment on this clone: Other DNA sequences of this sample code for an identical CDR3. The V gene is TRBV7-2, the J gene TRBJ2-1, with D maybe TRBD1 (5 bases). The CDR3 has 16 amino acids. Germline loops: CDR1 SGHTA, CDR2 FQGNSA. Trimming cost V 1 base and J 2 bases, with 12 bases left between them. CDR3 amino acids: CASSLGGASAYNEQFF. CDR3 nucleotides: TGTGCCAGCAGCTTAGGTGGGGCCTCAGCCTACAATGAGCAGTTCTTC.